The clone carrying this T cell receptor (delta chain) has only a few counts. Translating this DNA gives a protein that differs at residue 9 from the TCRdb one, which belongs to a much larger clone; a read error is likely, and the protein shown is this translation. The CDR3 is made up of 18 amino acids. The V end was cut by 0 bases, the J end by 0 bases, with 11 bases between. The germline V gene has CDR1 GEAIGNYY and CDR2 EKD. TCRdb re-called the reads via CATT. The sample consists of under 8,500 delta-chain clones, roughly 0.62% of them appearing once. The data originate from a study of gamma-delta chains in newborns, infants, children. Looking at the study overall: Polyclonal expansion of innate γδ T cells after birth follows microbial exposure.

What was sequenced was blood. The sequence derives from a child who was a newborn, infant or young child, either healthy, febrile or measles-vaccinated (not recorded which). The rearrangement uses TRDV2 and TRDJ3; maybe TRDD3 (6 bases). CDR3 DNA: TGTGCCTGTGACACCGTAGGGGGACTCTCCTGGGACACCCGACAGATGTTTTTC. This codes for CACDTVGGLSWDTRQMFF.